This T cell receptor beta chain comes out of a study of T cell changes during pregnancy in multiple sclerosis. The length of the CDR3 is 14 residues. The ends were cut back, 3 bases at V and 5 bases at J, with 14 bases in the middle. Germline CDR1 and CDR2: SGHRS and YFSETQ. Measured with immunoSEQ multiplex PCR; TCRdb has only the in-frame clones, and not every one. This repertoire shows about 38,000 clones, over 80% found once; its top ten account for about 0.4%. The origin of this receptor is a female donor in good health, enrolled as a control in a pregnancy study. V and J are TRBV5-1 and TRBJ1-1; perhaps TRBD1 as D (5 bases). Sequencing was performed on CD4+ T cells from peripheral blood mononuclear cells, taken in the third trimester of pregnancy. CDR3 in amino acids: CASSWGLSGTEAFF. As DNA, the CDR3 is TGCGCCAGCAGCTGGGGCCTTTCCGGGACTGAAGCTTTCTTT.